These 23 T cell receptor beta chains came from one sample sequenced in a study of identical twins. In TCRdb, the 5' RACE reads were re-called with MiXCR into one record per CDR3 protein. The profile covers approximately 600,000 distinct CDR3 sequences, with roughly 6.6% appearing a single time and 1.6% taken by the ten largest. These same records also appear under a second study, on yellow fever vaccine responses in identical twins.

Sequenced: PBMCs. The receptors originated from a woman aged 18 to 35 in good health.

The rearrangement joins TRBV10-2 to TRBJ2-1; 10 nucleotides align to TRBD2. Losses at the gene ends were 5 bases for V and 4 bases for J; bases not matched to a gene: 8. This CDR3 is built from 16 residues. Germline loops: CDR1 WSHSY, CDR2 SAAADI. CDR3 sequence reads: CASSRSSGGLYNEQFF. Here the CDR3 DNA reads TGCGCCAGCAGTAGGTCTAGCGGGGGCCTTTACAATGAGCAGTTCTTC.

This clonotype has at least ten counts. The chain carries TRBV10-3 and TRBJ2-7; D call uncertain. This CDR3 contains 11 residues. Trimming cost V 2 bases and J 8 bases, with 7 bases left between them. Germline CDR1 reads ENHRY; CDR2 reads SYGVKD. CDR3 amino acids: CAISEPGQQYF. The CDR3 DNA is TGTGCCATCAGTGAGCCGGGCCAGCAGTACTTC.

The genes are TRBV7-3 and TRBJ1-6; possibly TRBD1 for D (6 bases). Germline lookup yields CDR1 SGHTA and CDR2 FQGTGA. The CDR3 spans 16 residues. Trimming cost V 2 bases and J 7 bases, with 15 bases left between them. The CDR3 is CASSLRPTGSNSPLHF. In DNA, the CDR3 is TGTGCCAGCAGCTTACGTCCGACAGGATCAAATTCACCCCTCCACTTT.

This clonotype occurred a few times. The CDR3 sequence is CSAKDRVSEQYF. CDR3 coding DNA: TGCAGTGCTAAGGACAGGGTGAGCGAGCAGTACTTC. The chain uses TRBV20-1 and TRBJ2-7; TRBD1 matches at 8 bases. Looked up from germline, CDR1 is DFQATT and CDR2 is SNEGSKA (reference sequence). This CDR3 spans 12 amino acids. Trimming removed 4 bases from V and 6 bases from J; junction bases left unmatched: 5.

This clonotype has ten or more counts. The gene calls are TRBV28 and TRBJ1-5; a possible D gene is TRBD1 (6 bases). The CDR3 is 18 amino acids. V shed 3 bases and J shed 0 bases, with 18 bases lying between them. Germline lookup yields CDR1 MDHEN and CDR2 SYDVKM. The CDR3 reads CASSFRGLALPSNQPQHF. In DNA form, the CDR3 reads TGTGCCAGCAGTTTCAGGGGACTTGCTCTCCCTAGCAATCAGCCCCAGCATTTT.

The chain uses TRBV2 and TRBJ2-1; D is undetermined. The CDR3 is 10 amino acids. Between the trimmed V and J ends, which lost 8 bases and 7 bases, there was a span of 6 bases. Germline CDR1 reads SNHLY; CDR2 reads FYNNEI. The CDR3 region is CASGENEQFF. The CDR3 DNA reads TGTGCCAGCGGAGAAAATGAGCAGTTCTTC.

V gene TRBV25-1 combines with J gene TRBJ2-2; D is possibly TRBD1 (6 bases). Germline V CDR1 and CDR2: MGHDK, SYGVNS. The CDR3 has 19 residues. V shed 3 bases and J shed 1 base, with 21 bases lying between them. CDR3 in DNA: TGTGCCAGCAGTGATCCTTATCATATGGGACACATGAACACCGGGGAGCTGTTTTTT. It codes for CASSDPYHMGHMNTGELFF.

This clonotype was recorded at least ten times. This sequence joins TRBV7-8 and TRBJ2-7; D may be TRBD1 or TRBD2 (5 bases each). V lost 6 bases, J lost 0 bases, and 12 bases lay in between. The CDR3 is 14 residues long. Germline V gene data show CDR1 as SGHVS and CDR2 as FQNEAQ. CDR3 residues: CASSGRDRSYEQYV. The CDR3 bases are TGTGCCAGCAGTGGCAGGGACCGCTCCTACGAGCAGTACGTC.

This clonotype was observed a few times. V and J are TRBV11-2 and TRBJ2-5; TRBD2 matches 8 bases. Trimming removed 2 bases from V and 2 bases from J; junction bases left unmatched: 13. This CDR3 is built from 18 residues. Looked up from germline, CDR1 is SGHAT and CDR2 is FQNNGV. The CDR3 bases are TGTGCCAGCAGCTTATCCCGAGGCCCCGGGACTAGACAAGAGACCCAGTACTTC. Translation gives CASSLSRGPGTRQETQYF. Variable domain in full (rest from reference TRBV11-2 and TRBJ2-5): EAGVAQSPRYKIIEKRQSVAFWCNPISGHATLYWYQQILGQGPKLLIQFQNNGVVDDSQLPKDRFSAERLKGVDSTLKIQPAKLEDSAVYLCASSLSRGPGTRQETQYFGPGTRLLVL.

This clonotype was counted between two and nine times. The CDR3 DNA follows: TGCAGCGTAACAGGGGAGGTGGACACCGGGGAGCTGTTTTTT. The encoded protein is CSVTGEVDTGELFF. The V call is TRBV29-1, the J call TRBJ2-2; D might be TRBD1 (7 bases). This CDR3 has 14 amino acids. V dropped 6 bases and J dropped 3 bases, with 14 bases sitting between them. In germline, CDR1 is SQVTM, CDR2 ANQGSEA.

CDR3 bases: TGTGCCATCAGTGATAGAGCCGTAGTTACCTACGAGCAGTACTTC. Protein: CAISDRAVVTYEQYF. This chain uses TRBV10-3 with TRBJ2-7; D unresolved. Germline CDR1 is ENHRY and CDR2 is SYGVKD. This CDR3 contains 15 residues. Deletions cut 3 bases from V and 2 bases from J, with 14 bases between.

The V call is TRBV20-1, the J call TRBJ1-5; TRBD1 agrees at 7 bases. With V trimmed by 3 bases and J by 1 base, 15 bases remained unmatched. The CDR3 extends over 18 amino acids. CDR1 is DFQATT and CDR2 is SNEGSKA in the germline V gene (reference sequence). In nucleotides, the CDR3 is TGCAGTGCTAGCCAGGACAGGCGTACCCTTCTAAGCAATCAGCCCCAGCATTTT. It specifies CSASQDRRTLLSNQPQHF.

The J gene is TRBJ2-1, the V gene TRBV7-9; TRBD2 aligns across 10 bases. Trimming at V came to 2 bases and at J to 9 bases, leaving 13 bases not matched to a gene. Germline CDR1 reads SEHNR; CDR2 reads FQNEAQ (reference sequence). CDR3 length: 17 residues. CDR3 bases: TGTGCCAGCAGCTTATTGGCTAGCGGGAGTGTGTTGGCTGAGCAGTTCTTC. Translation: CASSLLASGSVLAEQFF.

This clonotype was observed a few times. This CDR3 reads CSARRQPGQQETQYF. In nucleotides, the CDR3 is TGCAGTGCCCGCAGGCAACCGGGTCAACAAGAGACCCAGTACTTC. The chain joins TRBV20-1 to TRBJ2-5, with D uncertain. This CDR3 is built from 15 residues. Germline V gene data show CDR1 as DFQATT and CDR2 as SNEGSKA (reference sequence). V lost 6 bases to trimming and J lost 2 bases, with 19 bases between them.

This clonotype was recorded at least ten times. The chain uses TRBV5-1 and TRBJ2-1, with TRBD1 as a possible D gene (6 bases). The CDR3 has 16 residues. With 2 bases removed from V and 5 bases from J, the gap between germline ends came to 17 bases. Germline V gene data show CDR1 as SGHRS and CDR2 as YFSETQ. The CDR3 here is CASSFPVQGVHNEQFF. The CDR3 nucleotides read TGCGCCAGCAGCTTCCCGGTACAGGGCGTGCACAATGAGCAGTTCTTC.

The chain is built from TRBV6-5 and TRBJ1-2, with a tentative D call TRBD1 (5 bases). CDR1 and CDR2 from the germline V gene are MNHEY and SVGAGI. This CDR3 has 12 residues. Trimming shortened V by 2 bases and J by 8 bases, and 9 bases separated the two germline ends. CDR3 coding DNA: TGTGCCAGCAGTTACCATCAGGGAGGCTACACCTTC. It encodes CASSYHQGGYTF.

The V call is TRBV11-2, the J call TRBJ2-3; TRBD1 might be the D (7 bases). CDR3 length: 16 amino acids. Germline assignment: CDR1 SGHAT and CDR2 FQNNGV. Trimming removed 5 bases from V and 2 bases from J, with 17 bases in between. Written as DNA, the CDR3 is TGTGCCAGCAGCGTTGCAGGGGGGTGGGACACAGATACGCAGTATTTT. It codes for CASSVAGGWDTDTQYF.

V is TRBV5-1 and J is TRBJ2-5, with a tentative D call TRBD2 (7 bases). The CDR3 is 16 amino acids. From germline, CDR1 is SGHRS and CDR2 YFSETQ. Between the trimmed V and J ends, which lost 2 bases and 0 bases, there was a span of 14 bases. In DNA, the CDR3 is TGCGCCAGCAGCTTCGGGGGGCGAGGAAACCAAGAGACCCAGTACTTC. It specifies CASSFGGRGNQETQYF. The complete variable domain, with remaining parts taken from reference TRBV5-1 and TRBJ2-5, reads KAGVTQTPRYLIKTRGQQVTLSCSPISGHRSVSWYQQTPGQGLQFLFEYFSETQRNKGNFPGRFSGRQFSNSRSEMNVSTLELGDSALYLCASSFGGRGNQETQYFGPGTRLLVL.

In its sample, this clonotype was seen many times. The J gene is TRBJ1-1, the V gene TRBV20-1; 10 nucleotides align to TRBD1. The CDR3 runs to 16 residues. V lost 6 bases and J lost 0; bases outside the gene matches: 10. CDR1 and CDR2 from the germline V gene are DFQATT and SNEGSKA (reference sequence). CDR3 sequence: CSAPKKGQGLNTEAFF. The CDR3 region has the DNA TGCAGTGCCCCGAAGAAGGGACAGGGGTTGAACACTGAAGCTTTCTTT.

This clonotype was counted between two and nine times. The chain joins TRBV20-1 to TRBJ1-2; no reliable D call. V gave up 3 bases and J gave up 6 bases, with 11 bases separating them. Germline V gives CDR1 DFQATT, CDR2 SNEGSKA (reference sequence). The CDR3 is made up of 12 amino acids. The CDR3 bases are TGCAGTGCTAGTGGTGGCACCAATGGCTACACCTTC. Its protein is CSASGGTNGYTF.

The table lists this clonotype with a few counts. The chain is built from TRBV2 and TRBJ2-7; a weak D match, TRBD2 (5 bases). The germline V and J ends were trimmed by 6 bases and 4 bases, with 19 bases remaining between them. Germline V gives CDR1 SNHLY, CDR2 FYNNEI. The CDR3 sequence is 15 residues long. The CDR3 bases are TGTGCCAGCAGGACCCTTTTGCTAGCTTCGTACGAGCAGTACTTC. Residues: CASRTLLLASYEQYF.

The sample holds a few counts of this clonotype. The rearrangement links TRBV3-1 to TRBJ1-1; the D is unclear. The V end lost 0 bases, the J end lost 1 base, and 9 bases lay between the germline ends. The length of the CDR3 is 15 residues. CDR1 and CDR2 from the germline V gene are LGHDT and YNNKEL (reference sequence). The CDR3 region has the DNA TGTGCCAGCAGCCAAGAAAGTCATACGAACACTGAAGCTTTCTTT. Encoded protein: CASSQESHTNTEAFF.

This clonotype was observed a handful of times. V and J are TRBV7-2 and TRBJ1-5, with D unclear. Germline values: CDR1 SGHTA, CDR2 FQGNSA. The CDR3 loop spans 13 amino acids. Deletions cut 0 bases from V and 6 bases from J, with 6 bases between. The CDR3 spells CASSLAVRQPQHF. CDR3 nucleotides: TGTGCCAGCAGCTTAGCGGTCCGTCAGCCCCAGCATTTT.